Listed below are T cell receptor beta chains from one sample, sequenced in a study of CD8+ T cells in alopecia areata. The assay was immunoSEQ multiplex PCR, and TCRdb's table has in-frame clones only and misses some. The sample includes about 97,000 clones, about 40% of them seen just once. The sample comprised CD4+ T cells sorted from blood. The receptors stem from a human donor with alopecia areata. The CDR3 runs from the conserved cysteine through the conserved F or W. The order of the fields is V gene, J gene, clone size, D gene, CDR3 DNA, CDR3 protein. A D gene is named only where the DNA matches it firmly. Size values are once, few and many counts, or a class for expanded clones, and some rows have none.

TRBV30	TRBJ2-7	-	TRBD2	TGTGCCTGGAACCTAGGGACTAGCGGTTCCTACGAGCAGTACTTC	CAWNLGTSGSYEQYF
TRBV5-1	TRBJ1-1	-	-	TGCGCCAGCAGTACGACGGGGATGAACACTGAAGCTTTCTTT	CASSTTGMNTEAFF
TRBV15	TRBJ2-2	many	-	TGTGCCACCAGCAGAGAAGGGGCAAATAGGGCCGGGGAGCTGTTTTTT	CATSREGANRAGELFF
TRBV2	TRBJ2-5	few	TRBD1	TGTGCCACCTCGGGACAGGGGATGGAGGAGACCCAGTACTTC	CATSGQGMEETQYF
TRBV5-1	TRBJ2-5	-	TRBD2	TGCGCCAGCAGCTTGACTAGCGGGAGTGGTCCAGAGACCCAGTACTTC	CASSLTSGSGPETQYF
TRBV29-1	TRBJ1-1	-	-	TGCAGCGTTGCGCCAGGACTGAACACTGAAGCTTTCTTT	CSVAPGLNTEAFF
TRBV30	TRBJ2-5	-	-	TGTGCCTGGAGACAGGCGGGCAGAGAGACCCAGTACTTC	CAWRQAGRETQYF
TRBV30	TRBJ2-1	-	-	TGTGCCTTACGAGCGACTGGACTAAAGTGGTCTAATGAGCAGTTCTTC	CALRATGLKWSNEQFF
TRBV29-1	TRBJ2-2	few	TRBD1	TGCAGCGTTGAAGATTTTCTCTCGCAGGGGGCGGGCGGGGAGCTGTTTTTT	CSVEDFLSQGAGGELFF
TRBV5-1	TRBJ1-1	few	TRBD1	TGCGCCAGCACCATTCCGGGACAGAGGAACACTGAAGCTTTCTTT	CASTIPGQRNTEAFF
TRBV2	TRBJ2-3	-	-	TGTGCCAGCACCTTAGCCTGGGCGACTAGCACAGATACGCAGTATTTT	CASTLAWATSTDTQYF
TRBV2	TRBJ2-1	-	-	TGTGCCAGCAGCCTCACTAGCAATGAGCAGTTCTTC	CASSLTSNEQFF
TRBV25-1	TRBJ2-1	-	TRBD1	TGTGCCAGCAGTGCCACAGGGGGCGCGGGACACAATGAGCAGTTCTTC	CASSATGGAGHNEQFF
TRBV6-6	TRBJ1-2	-	TRBD1	TGTGCCAGCAGCCGGACAGGGGGCCTCTATGGCTACACCTTC	CASSRTGGLYGYTF
TRBV5-1	TRBJ2-1	-	-	TGCGCCAGCAGCTTGGACTATCTCACCAATGAGCAGTTCTTC	CASSLDYLTNEQFF
TRBV5-1	TRBJ2-5	-	-	TGCGCCAGCAGCTATCAAGAGACCCAGTACTTC	CASSYQETQYF
TRBV5-4	TRBJ2-3	-	-	TGTGCCAGCAGCTTGGGACGGGGAACCACAGATACGCAGTATTTT	CASSLGRGTTDTQYF
TRBV18	TRBJ2-7	few	TRBD2	TGTGCCAGCTCACAAACCCAACGGACTAGCGGTGCCTACGAGCAGTACTTC	CASSQTQRTSGAYEQYF
TRBV28	TRBJ2-5	-	-	TGTGCCAGCAGATTACAGGGAGTTCAAGAGACCCAGTACTTC	CASRLQGVQETQYF
TRBV7-9	TRBJ2-6	-	-	TGTGCCACGGCAATGCCTCTAGGGGCCAACGTCCTGACTTTC	CATAMPLGANVLTF
TRBV5-4	TRBJ1-5	-	-	TGTGCCAGCAGCCCGGAACCGGGACCGGGAAGAAATCAGCCCCAGCATTTT	CASSPEPGPGRNQPQHF
TRBV7-9	TRBJ2-7	-	-	TGTGCCAGCAGCTTAGGAGGGGACCTCTCCTACGAGCAGTACTTC	CASSLGGDLSYEQYF
TRBV30	TRBJ2-7	-	TRBD1	TGTGCCTGGGGACAGGGAAACGACGAGCAGTACTTC	CAWGQGNDEQYF
TRBV7-2	TRBJ2-1	-	-	TGTGCCAGCAGCTGGCGAGATGAGCAGTTCTTC	CASSWRDEQFF
TRBV10-2	TRBJ2-1	-	TRBD1	TGCGCCACCAGACAGGGCCAAGAGCAGTTCTTC	CATRQGQEQFF
TRBV19	TRBJ1-5	few	-	TGTGCCAGTAGTAGGACAAACAATCAGCCCCAGCATTTT	CASSRTNNQPQHF
TRBV5-4	TRBJ2-1	-	TRBD1	TGTGCCAGCAGCTCACGGGACAGGGCTTTCAATGAGCAGTTCTTC	CASSSRDRAFNEQFF
TRBV7-3	TRBJ2-7	-	-	TGTGCCAGCAGCTCCGGTCCGGGGGCGAACGAGCAGTACTTC	CASSSGPGANEQYF
TRBV7-2	TRBJ2-1	few	TRBD2	TGTGCCAGCAGTTCACGTACTAGCGGGGTTTTCAATGAGCAGTTCTTC	CASSSRTSGVFNEQFF
TRBV18	TRBJ2-3	few	TRBD2	TGTGCCAGCTCACCGATTAGCGGGAGGGCCACAGATACGCAGTATTTT	CASSPISGRATDTQYF
TRBV28	TRBJ2-7	-	TRBD1	TGTGCCAGCAGGGGGACAGGAGGATCCGAGCAGTACTTC	CASRGTGGSEQYF
TRBV4-3	TRBJ2-7	-	-	TGCGCCAGCAGCCAAGAATGGGGGAGCTACGAGCAGTACTTC	CASSQEWGSYEQYF
TRBV7-6	TRBJ2-5	-	TRBD2	TGTGCCAGCAGCCCGGGAAACCGAGCGGGGCCAGCCCAGTACTTC	CASSPGNRAGPAQYF
TRBV27	TRBJ2-2	-	-	TGTGCCAGCAGTCGGTTGTCAACGGCGAACACCGGGGAGCTGTTTTTT	CASSRLSTANTGELFF
TRBV5-4	TRBJ2-3	-	-	TGTGCCAGCAGCTTGGTAGGGGAAGATACGCAGTATTTT	CASSLVGEDTQYF
TRBV29-1	TRBJ1-4	few	-	TGCAGCGTTGAATGGGGGGAAAAACTGTTTTTT	CSVEWGEKLFF
TRBV19	TRBJ2-3	-	TRBD1	TGTGCCAGTAGTGGGTTCCGGCAGGGGGAGGATACGCAGTATTTT	CASSGFRQGEDTQYF
TRBV7-2	TRBJ1-2	-	TRBD1	TGTGCCAGCAGAAGGACAGGATTTGGCTACACCTTC	CASRRTGFGYTF
TRBV30	TRBJ1-1	few	-	TGTGCCTGGAGTGTAAACCTTGCAGCTTTCTTT	CAWSVNLAAFF
TRBV28	TRBJ2-7	few	-	TGTGCCAGCAGTGAAACCGCGGGGTTCAGCTCCTACGAGCAGTACTTC	CASSETAGFSSYEQYF
TRBV5-4	TRBJ2-5	-	-	TGTGCCAGCAGCCGTGCGGGTCGGGGGGCGATAACCCAAGAGACCCAGTACTTC	CASSRAGRGAITQETQYF
TRBV4-3	TRBJ2-7	-	-	TGCGCCAGCAGCCAAGACCGTCCACCCTACGAGCAGTACTTC	CASSQDRPPYEQYF